This T cell receptor (beta chain) came from a study of blood T cell repertoires in COVID-19. For the study at large: Sites across the United States, Italy and Spain contributed samples from acute and convalescent COVID-19. Sample material is recorded as cDNA or gDNA derived from T cells, B-cell-depleted T cells, or PBMCs.

Trimming pared 4 bases from V and 6 bases from J, leaving 16 bases between. From germline, CDR1 is SGDLS and CDR2 YYNGEE. The CDR3 has 15 amino acids. In the study's own analysis: Amplified reference gene primers provided the basis for estimating nucleated cell counts. Profiled with immunoSEQ multiplex PCR; TCRdb holds only in-frame clones, not every one. Clonal size and the V and J genes are those of that table, whereas D and trimming came from the DNA. Of 200,000 to 250,000 clones in the sample, around 83% were seen once. Sequences were obtained from peripheral blood. This receptor was taken from a woman aged 45 to 65 with acute or convalescent COVID-19. V usage is TRBV9 and J usage is TRBJ2-2, with a tentative D call TRBD1 (8 bases). CDR3 sequence: CASSYGQGGSGELFF. DNA of the CDR3: TGTGCCAGCAGCTACGGACAGGGAGGGTCCGGGGAGCTGTTTTTT. Combining the CDR3 with reference TRBV9 and TRBJ2-2 gives the whole variable domain DSGVTQTPKHLITATGQRVTLRCSPRSGDLSVYWYQQSLDQGLQFLIQYYNGEERAKGNILERFSAQQFPDLHSELNLSSLELGDSALYFCASSYGQGGSGELFFGEGSRLTVL.